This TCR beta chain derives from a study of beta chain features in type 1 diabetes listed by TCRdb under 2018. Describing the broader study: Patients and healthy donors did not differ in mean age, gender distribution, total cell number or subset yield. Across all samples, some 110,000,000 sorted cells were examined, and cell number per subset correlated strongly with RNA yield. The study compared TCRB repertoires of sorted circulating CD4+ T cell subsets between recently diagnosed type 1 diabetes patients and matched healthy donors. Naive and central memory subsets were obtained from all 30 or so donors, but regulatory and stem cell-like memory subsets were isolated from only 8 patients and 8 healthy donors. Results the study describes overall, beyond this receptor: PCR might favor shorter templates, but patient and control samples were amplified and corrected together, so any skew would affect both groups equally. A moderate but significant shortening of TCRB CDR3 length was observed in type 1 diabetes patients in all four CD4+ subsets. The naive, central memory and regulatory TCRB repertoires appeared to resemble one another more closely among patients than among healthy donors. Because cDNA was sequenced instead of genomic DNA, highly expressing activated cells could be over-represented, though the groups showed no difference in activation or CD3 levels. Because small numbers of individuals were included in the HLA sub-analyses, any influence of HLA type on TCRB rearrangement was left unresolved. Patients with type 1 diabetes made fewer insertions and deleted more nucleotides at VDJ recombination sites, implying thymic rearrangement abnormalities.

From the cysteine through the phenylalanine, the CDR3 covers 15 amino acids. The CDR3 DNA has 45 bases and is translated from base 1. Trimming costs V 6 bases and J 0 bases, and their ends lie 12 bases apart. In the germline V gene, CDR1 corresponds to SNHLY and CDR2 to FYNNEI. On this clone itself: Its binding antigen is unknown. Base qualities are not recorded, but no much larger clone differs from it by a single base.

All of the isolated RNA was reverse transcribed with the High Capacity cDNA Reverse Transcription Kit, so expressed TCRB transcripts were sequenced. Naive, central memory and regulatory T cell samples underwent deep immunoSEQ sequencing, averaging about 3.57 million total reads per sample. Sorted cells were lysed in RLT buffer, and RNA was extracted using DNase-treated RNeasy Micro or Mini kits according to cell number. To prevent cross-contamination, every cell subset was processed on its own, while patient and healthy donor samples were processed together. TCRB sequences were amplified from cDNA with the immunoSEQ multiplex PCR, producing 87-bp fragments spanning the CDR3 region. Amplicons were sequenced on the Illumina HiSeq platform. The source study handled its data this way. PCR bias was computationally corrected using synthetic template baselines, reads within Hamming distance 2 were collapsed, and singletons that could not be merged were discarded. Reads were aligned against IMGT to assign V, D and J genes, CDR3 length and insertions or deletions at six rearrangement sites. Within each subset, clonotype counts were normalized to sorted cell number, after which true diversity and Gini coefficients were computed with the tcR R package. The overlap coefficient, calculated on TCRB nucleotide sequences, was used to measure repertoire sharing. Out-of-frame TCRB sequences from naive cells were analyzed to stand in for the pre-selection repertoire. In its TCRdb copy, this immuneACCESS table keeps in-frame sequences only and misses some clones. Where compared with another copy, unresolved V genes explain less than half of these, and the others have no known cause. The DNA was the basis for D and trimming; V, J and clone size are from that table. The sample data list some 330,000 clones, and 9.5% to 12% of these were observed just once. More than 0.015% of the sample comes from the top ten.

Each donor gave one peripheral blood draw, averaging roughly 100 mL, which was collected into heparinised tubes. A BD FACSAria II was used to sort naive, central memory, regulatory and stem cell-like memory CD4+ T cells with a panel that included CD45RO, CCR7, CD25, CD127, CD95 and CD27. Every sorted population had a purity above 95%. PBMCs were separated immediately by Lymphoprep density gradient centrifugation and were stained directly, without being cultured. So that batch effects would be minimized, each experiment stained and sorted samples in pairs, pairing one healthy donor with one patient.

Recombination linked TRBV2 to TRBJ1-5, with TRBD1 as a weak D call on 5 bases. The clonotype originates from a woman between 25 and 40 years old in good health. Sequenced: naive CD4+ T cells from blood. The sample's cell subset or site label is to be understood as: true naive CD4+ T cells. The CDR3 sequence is CASSRGGNSNQPQHF. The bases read TGTGCCAGCAGCCGCGGGGGAAATAGCAATCAGCCCCAGCATTTT.